The 18 T cell receptor beta chains reported below all come from one sample, sequenced in a study of OX40 agonist ivuxolimab in advanced cancers. The protocol was immunoSEQ multiplex PCR, while the TCRdb copy is restricted to in-frame clones and leaves out a portion. The table has about 100,000 clones, roughly 91% seen once. The starting material was CD4+ or CD8+ T cells sorted from blood, obtained in a trial of the OX40 agonist ivuxolimab. The source of these receptors is an adult with an advanced solid tumor such as melanoma, head and neck, liver or kidney cancer.

This sequence joins TRBV6-5 and TRBJ2-7; D is undetermined. Trimming removed 6 bases at V and 3 bases at J, with 6 bases between. CDR1 is MNHEY, CDR2 SVGAGI, per germline. The CDR3 runs to 11 residues. The CDR3 loop is CASSSYYEQYF. The DNA for the CDR3 is TGTGCCAGCAGCTCATACTACGAGCAGTACTTC.

V is TRBV6-6 and J is TRBJ1-6, with unresolved D. V lost 4 bases and J 10 bases, leaving 8 bases between the germline ends. The CDR3 has 12 residues. CDR1 and CDR2 from the germline V gene are MNHNY and SVGAGI (reference sequence). The CDR3 coding sequence is TGTGCCAGCAGTTGGCTTAGATCACCCCTCCACTTT. Its translation: CASSWLRSPLHF.

CDR3 sequence: CASSLGPGQGSEKLFF. The CDR3 region has the DNA TGTGCCAGCAGCTTGGGTCCGGGACAGGGGTCTGAAAAACTGTTTTTT. The rearrangement links TRBV5-5 to TRBJ1-4; 10 positions match TRBD1. The CDR3 sequence is 16 residues long. The J segment lost 7 bases and the V segment lost 0 bases, leaving 6 bases of the junction unmatched. Germline CDR1 is SGHKS and CDR2 is YYEKEE (reference sequence). Full variable domain (remainder filled in from reference TRBV5-5 and TRBJ1-4): DAGVTQSPTHLIKTRGQQVTLRCSPISGHKSVSWYQQVLGQGPQFIFQYYEKEERGRGNFPDRFSARQFPNYSSELNVNALLLGDSALYLCASSLGPGQGSEKLFFGSGTQLSVL.

V usage is TRBV15 and J usage is TRBJ1-4; D gene unclear. Per the germline V gene, CDR1 is LNHNV and CDR2 is YYDKDF (reference sequence). This CDR3 is 14 amino acids long. V was pared by 0 bases and J by 4 bases, with 6 bases between. The CDR3 loop is CATSRENLNEKLFF. The CDR3 coding sequence is TGTGCCACCAGCAGAGAAAACCTTAATGAAAAACTGTTTTTT.

The V gene is TRBV5-6, the J gene TRBJ1-1; no clear D. Trimming stripped 3 bases from V and 5 bases from J, with 11 bases between. The CDR3 is made up of 13 amino acids. The germline V gene has CDR1 SGHDT and CDR2 YYEEEE. The CDR3 is CASSSTGATEAFF. DNA for the CDR3: TGTGCCAGCAGCTCGACTGGAGCAACTGAAGCTTTCTTT.

This clone has a handful of counts. The chain has TRBV7-2 and TRBJ2-7, with D possibly TRBD2 on 6 matching bases. The germline CDR1 and CDR2 sequences are SGHTA and FQGNSA. V was trimmed by 8 bases and J by 0 bases, leaving 8 bases between them. The CDR3 spans 12 residues. The CDR3 is CASGRNSYEQYF. In DNA, the CDR3 is TGTGCCAGCGGGAGGAACTCCTACGAGCAGTACTTC. Full variable domain (rest looked up from reference TRBV7-2 and TRBJ2-7): GAGVSQSPSNKVTEKGKDVELRCDPISGHTALYWYRQSLGQGLEFLIYFQGNSAPDKSGLPSDRFSAERTGGSVSTLTIQRTQQEDSAVYLCASGRNSYEQYFGPGTRLTVT.

The chain links TRBV10-3 to TRBJ1-1; tentative D call: TRBD1 (5 bases). Germline CDR1 is ENHRY and CDR2 is SYGVKD. The CDR3 runs to 17 residues. V lost 0 bases and J lost 1, with 15 bases in between. The DNA of the CDR3 is TGTGCCATCAGTGAGTCGGAGGTTGGGACGGGGAACACTGAAGCTTTCTTT. It is translated as CAISESEVGTGNTEAFF.

J is TRBJ2-3 and V is TRBV7-6; 12 nucleotides line up with TRBD2. The ends lost 5 bases at V and 4 bases at J; junction bases unmatched: 4. The CDR3 is made up of 15 amino acids. Germline CDR1 and CDR2: SGHVS and FNYEAQ. The CDR3 spells CASSPLAGGPDTQYF. CDR3 sequence (DNA): TGTGCCAGCAGCCCTCTAGCGGGGGGGCCAGATACGCAGTATTTT.

The chain couples TRBV10-3 to TRBJ2-2; 9 bases agree with TRBD1. Germline V lookup: CDR1 ENHRY, CDR2 SYGVKD. Trimming cost V 6 bases and J 2 bases; bases outside gene matches: 7. This CDR3 has 16 residues. As DNA, the CDR3 is TGTGCCATCAGCCGGGACAGGGTCGGAAACACCGGGGAGCTGTTTTTT. This codes for CAISRDRVGNTGELFF.

CDR3 loop: CASSFSGSTYEQYF. The DNA of the CDR3 is TGTGCCAGCAGCTTTAGCGGGAGTACCTACGAGCAGTACTTC. This rearrangement joins TRBV7-2 to TRBJ2-7; 9 bases match TRBD2. Germline V gene lookup returns CDR1 SGHTA and CDR2 FQGNSA. The CDR3 is 14 residues long. Trimming removed 3 bases from V and 2 bases from J; junction bases left unmatched: 2. Full variable domain (remainder filled in from reference TRBV7-2 and TRBJ2-7): GAGVSQSPSNKVTEKGKDVELRCDPISGHTALYWYRQSLGQGLEFLIYFQGNSAPDKSGLPSDRFSAERTGGSVSTLTIQRTQQEDSAVYLCASSFSGSTYEQYFGPGTRLTVT.

This chain uses TRBV28 with TRBJ2-7; 8 nucleotides match TRBD2. The ends lost 6 bases at V and 3 bases at J; junction bases unmatched: 7. CDR1 is MDHEN and CDR2 is SYDVKM in the germline V gene. The CDR3 is 14 amino acids. The CDR3 coding sequence is TGTGCCAGCAGAACCGGGACTAGTATCTACGAGCAGTACTTC. Its translation: CASRTGTSIYEQYF.

The chain combines TRBV28 with TRBJ2-3, with 9 bases lining up with TRBD1. Per germline, CDR1 MDHEN and CDR2 SYDVKM. This CDR3 is built from 16 residues. V was clipped by 4 bases and J by 2 bases; unmatched bases: 7. Written as DNA, the CDR3 is TGTGCCAGCAGTTACGGGACAGGGATGCCCACAGATACGCAGTATTTT. It translates to CASSYGTGMPTDTQYF.

The V gene is TRBV5-1, the J gene TRBJ2-3; TRBD1 matches at 9 bases. The germline gives CDR1 SGHRS, CDR2 YFSETQ. V trimming: 4 bases; J trimming: 3 bases; junction bases outside the gene matches: 3. This CDR3 has 14 residues. The CDR3 is CASSDRGVTDTQYF. Here the CDR3 DNA reads TGCGCCAGCAGCGACAGGGGGGTTACAGATACGCAGTATTTT.

The chain uses TRBV27 and TRBJ2-4; 7 nucleotides line up with TRBD1. This CDR3 has 15 residues. The V gene's germline CDR1 is MNHEY and CDR2 SMNVEV (reference sequence). V dropped 5 bases and J dropped 1; count of bases not matched to a gene: 5. CDR3 region: CASSQGVQAKNIQYF. Written as DNA, the CDR3 is TGTGCCAGCAGTCAGGGGGTACAGGCCAAAAACATTCAGTACTTC.

J is TRBJ2-5 and V is TRBV9; 10 bases are a match to TRBD2. Germline V lookup: CDR1 SGDLS, CDR2 YYNGEE. V dropped 0 bases and J dropped 5; count of bases not matched to a gene: 7. This CDR3 is 16 amino acids long. CDR3 protein: CASSVASGGAFETQYF. Written as DNA, the CDR3 is TGTGCCAGCAGCGTAGCGAGCGGGGGGGCGTTCGAGACCCAGTACTTC.

The chain links TRBV19 to TRBJ1-2; D perhaps matches TRBD1 (5 bases). V lost 4 bases to trimming and J lost 2 bases, with 8 bases between them. Germline V lookup: CDR1 LNHDA, CDR2 SQIVND (reference sequence). This CDR3 contains 13 residues. For the CDR3, the DNA is TGTGCCAGTAGTAACGAGGGGAACTATGGCTACACCTTC. Encoded protein: CASSNEGNYGYTF.

The chain links TRBV7-2 to TRBJ2-5; possibly TRBD2 for D (5 bases). Trimming removed 3 bases at V and 5 bases at J, with 13 bases between. The CDR3 runs to 14 residues. Germline V lookup: CDR1 SGHTA, CDR2 FQGNSA. Written as DNA, the CDR3 is TGTGCCAGCAGCTTTAGGGCCCGAGGGGAGACCCAGTACTTC. This gives the protein CASSFRARGETQYF.

The chain couples TRBV7-2 to TRBJ2-2; D is possibly TRBD1 (5 bases). V was cut by 3 bases and J by 5 bases, with 13 bases left in between. CDR3 size: 15 residues. Germline V gene data show CDR1 as SGHTA and CDR2 as FQGNSA. The CDR3 DNA follows: TGTGCCAGCAGCTTTTTCGCAGGGTTGACCGGGGAGCTGTTTTTT. It yields the protein CASSFFAGLTGELFF.